This T cell receptor beta chain was identified during a study of T cell responses to AZD1222 COVID-19 vaccine. As for the study in general: Second-dose intervals near 4 or 12 weeks were combined.

The data were produced by immunoSEQ multiplex PCR, yet TCRdb's version contains in-frame clones alone and is incomplete. The table records roughly 100,000 clones, 90% of them present only once. Germline V lookup: CDR1 SGHTA, CDR2 FQGNSA. The CDR3 runs 15 residues. V trimming: 5 bases; J trimming: 7 bases; junction bases outside the gene matches: 7. Sequenced material: peripheral blood, taken on day 0 of AZD1222 vaccination. This clonotype was obtained from an adult in good health. This chain links TRBV7-2 with TRBJ1-5; 11 bases fit TRBD1. This CDR3 reads CASSPGQGAGQPQHF. The DNA of the CDR3 is TGTGCCAGCAGCCCCGGACAGGGGGCTGGACAGCCCCAGCATTTT. Supplemented by reference TRBV7-2 and TRBJ1-5, the full variable domain reads GAGVSQSPSNKVTEKGKDVELRCDPISGHTALYWYRQSLGQGLEFLIYFQGNSAPDKSGLPSDRFSAERTGGSVSTLTIQRTQQEDSAVYLCASSPGQGAGQPQHFGDGTRLSIL.